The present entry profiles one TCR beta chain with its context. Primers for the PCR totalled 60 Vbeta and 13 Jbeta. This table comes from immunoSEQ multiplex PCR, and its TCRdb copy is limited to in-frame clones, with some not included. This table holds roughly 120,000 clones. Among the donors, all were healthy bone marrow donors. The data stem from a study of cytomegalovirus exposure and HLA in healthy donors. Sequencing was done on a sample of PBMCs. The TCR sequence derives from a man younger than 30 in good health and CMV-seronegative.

The chain's CDR3 is CASSGALAGKAGANVLTF. As DNA, the CDR3 is TGTGCCAGCAGTGGCGCCCTAGCGGGGAAGGCTGGGGCCAACGTCCTGACTTTC. V is TRBV6-1 and J is TRBJ2-6; 9 bases are shared with TRBD2. The CDR3 spans 18 residues. Germline V gene sequence: CDR1 MNHNS, CDR2 SASEGT. V gave up 4 bases and J gave up 2 bases; unmatched junction bases: 9.